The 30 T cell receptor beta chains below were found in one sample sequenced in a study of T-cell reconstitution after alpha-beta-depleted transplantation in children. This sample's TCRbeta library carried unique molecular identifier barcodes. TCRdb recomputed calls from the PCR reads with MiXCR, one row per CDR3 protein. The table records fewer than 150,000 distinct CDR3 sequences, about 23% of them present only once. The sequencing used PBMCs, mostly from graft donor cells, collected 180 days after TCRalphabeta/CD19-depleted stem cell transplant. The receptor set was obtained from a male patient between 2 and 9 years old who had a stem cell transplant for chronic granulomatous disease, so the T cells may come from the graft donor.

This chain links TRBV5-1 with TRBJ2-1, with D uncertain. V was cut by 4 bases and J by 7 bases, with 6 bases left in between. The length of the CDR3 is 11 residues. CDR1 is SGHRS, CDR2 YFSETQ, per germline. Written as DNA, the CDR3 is TGCGCCAGCAGCCAAGCTAATGAGCAGTTCTTC. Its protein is CASSQANEQFF.

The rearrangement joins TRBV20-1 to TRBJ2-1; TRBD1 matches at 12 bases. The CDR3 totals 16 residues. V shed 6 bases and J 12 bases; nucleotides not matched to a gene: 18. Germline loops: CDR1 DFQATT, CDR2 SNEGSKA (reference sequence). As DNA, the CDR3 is TGCAGTGCACCTGATACTCCGGGACAGGGGGCTTTTGGGCAGTTCTTC. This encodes CSAPDTPGQGAFGQFF.

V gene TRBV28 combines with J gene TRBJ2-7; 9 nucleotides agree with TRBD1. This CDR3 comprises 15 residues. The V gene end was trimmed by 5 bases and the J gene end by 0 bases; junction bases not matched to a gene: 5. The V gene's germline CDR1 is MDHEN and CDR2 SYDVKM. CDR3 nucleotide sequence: TGTGCCAGCAGTAAAGACAGGGGGAGCTCCTACGAGCAGTACTTC. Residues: CASSKDRGSSYEQYF.

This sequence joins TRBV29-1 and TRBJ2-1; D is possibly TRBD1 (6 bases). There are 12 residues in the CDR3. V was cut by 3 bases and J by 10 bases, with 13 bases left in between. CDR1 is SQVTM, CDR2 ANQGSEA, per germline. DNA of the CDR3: TGCAGCGTTGAGAGGGGGAGAGGCGAGCAGTTCTTC. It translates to CSVERGRGEQFF.

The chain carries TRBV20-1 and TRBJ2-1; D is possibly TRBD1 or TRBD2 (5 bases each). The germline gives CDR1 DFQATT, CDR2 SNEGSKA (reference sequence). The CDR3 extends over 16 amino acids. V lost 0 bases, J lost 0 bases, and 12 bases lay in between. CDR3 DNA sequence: TGCAGTGCTAGAGATTCCCGAGGGGTCTCCTACAATGAGCAGTTCTTC. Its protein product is CSARDSRGVSYNEQFF.

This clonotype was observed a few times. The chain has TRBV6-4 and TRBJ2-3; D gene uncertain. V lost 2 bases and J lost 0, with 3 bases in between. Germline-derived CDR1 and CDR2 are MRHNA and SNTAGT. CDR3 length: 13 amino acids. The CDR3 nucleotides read TGTGCCAGCAGTGACGGGAGCACAGATACGCAGTATTTT. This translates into CASSDGSTDTQYF.

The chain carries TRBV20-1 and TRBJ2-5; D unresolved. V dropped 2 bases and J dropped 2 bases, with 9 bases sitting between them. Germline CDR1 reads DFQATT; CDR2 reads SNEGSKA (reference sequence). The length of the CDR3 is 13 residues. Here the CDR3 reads CSARQVVQETQYF. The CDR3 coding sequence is TGCAGTGCTAGACAGGTAGTACAAGAGACCCAGTACTTC.

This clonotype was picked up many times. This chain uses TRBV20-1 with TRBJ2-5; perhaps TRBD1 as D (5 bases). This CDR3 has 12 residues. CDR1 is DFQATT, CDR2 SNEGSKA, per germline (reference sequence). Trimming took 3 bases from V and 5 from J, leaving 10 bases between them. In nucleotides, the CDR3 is TGCAGTGCTAGTTCTGGGGCGGAGACCCAGTACTTC. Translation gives CSASSGAETQYF.

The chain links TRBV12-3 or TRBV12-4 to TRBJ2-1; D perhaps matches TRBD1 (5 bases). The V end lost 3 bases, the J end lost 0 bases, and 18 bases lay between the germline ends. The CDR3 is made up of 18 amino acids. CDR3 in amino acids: CASSFKVVGRASYNEQFF. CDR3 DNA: TGTGCCAGCAGTTTTAAGGTCGTCGGCAGGGCCTCCTACAATGAGCAGTTCTTC.

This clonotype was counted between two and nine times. The CDR3 DNA reads TGTGCCAGCAGCCTCTCTTACCGGGAGTCCCTGCACGAGCAGTACTTC. Translating it yields CASSLSYRESLHEQYF. J is TRBJ2-7 and V is TRBV3-1; D might be TRBD2 (6 bases). CDR3 size: 16 residues. Trimming removed 4 bases at V and 5 bases at J, with 21 bases between. Germline CDR1 and CDR2: LGHDT and YNNKEL (reference sequence).

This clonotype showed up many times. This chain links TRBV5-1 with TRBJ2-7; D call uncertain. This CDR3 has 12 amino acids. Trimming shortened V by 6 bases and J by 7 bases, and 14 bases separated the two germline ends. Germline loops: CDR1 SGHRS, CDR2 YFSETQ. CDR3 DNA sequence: TGCGCCAGCACCCAAGAATATGGGGAGCAGTACTTC. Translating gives CASTQEYGEQYF. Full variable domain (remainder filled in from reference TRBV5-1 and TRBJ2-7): KAGVTQTPRYLIKTRGQQVTLSCSPISGHRSVSWYQQTPGQGLQFLFEYFSETQRNKGNFPGRFSGRQFSNSRSEMNVSTLELGDSALYLCASTQEYGEQYFGPGTRLTVT.

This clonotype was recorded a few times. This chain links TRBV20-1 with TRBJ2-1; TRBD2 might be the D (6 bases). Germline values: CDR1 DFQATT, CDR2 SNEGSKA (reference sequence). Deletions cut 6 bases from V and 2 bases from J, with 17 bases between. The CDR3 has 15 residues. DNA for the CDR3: TGCAGTGCGGGCGCTTGGGACTGGGCCTACAATGAGCAGTTCTTC. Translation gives CSAGAWDWAYNEQFF.

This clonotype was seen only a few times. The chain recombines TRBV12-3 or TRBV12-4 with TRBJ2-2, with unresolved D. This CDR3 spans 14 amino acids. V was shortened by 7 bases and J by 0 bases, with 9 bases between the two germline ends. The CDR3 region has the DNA TGTGCCAGCACCCCCTTTACGAACACCGGGGAGCTGTTTTTT. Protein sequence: CASTPFTNTGELFF.

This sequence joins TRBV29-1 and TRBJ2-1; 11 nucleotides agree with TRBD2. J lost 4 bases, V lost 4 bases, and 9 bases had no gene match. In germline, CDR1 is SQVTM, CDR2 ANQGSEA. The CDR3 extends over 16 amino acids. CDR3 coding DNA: TGCAGCGTTGGAGCGATAGCGGGAGGGGAGTACAATGAGCAGTTCTTC. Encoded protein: CSVGAIAGGEYNEQFF.

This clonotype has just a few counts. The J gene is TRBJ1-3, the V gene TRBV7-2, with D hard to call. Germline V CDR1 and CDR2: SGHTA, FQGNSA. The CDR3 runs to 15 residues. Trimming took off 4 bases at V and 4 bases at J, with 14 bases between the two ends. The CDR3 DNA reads TGTGCCAGCAGCTCACAGCTCGCGGGGGGAAACACCATATATTTT. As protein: CASSSQLAGGNTIYF.

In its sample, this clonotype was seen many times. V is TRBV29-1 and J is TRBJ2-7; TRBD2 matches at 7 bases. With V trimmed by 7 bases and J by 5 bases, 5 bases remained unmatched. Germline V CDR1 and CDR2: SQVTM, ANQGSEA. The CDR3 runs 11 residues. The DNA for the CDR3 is TGCAGCGGGACTAGTAACCACGAGCAGTACTTC. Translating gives CSGTSNHEQYF.

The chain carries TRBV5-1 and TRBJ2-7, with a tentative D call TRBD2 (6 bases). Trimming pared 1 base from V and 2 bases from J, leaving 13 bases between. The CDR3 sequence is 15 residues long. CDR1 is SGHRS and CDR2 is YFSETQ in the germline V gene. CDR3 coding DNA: TGCGCCAGCAGCTTGAGGGTAGCGGAGCCCTACGAGCAGTACTTC. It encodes CASSLRVAEPYEQYF.

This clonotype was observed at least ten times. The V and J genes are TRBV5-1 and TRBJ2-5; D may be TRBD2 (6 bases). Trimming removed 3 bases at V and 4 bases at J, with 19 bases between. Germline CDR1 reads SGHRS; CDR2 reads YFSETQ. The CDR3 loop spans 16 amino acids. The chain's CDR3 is CASSSTLHRERETQYF. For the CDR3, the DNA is TGCGCCAGCAGCTCCACACTTCACCGGGAGCGAGAGACCCAGTACTTC. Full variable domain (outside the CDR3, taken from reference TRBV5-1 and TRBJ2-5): KAGVTQTPRYLIKTRGQQVTLSCSPISGHRSVSWYQQTPGQGLQFLFEYFSETQRNKGNFPGRFSGRQFSNSRSEMNVSTLELGDSALYLCASSSTLHRERETQYFGPGTRLLVL.

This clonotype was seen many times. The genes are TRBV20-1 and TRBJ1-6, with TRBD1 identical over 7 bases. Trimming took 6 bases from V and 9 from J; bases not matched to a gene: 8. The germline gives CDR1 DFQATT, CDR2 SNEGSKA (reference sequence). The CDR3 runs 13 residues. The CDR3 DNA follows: TGCAGTGCCAAGAGGACAGGAGGTTCACCCCTCCACTTT. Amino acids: CSAKRTGGSPLHF.

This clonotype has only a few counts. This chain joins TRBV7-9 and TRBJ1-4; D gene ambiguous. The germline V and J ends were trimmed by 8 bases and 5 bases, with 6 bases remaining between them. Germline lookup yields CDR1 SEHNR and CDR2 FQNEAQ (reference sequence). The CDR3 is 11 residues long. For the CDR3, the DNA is TGTGCCAGCGGGTGGAATGAAAAACTGTTTTTT. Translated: CASGWNEKLFF.

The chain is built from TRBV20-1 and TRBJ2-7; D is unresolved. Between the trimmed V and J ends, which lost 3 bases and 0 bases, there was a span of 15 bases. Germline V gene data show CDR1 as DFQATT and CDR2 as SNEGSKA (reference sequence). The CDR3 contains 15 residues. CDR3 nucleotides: TGCAGTGCTAGTGATCTACTTTCGAGCTCCTACGAGCAGTACTTC. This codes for CSASDLLSSSYEQYF.

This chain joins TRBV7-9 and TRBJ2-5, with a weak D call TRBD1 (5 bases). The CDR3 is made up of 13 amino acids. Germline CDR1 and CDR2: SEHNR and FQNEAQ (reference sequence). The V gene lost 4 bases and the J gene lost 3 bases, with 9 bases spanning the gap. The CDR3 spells CASSSEGEETQYF. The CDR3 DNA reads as TGTGCCAGCAGCTCCGAAGGGGAAGAGACCCAGTACTTC.

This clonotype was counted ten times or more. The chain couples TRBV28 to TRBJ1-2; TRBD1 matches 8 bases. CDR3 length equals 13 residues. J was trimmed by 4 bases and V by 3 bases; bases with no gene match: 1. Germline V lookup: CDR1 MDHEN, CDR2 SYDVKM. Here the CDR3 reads CASSLTGAYGYTF. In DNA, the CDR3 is TGTGCCAGCAGTTTGACAGGGGCCTATGGCTACACCTTC.

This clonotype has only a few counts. In DNA form, the CDR3 reads TGTGCCAGCAGTTTCGGGCAGGGGGCCTACAATGAGCAGTTCTTC. The encoded protein is CASSFGQGAYNEQFF. This rearrangement joins TRBV12-3 or TRBV12-4 to TRBJ2-1; 7 positions agree with TRBD1. V trimming: 3 bases; J trimming: 2 bases; junction bases outside the gene matches: 4. This CDR3 has 15 residues.

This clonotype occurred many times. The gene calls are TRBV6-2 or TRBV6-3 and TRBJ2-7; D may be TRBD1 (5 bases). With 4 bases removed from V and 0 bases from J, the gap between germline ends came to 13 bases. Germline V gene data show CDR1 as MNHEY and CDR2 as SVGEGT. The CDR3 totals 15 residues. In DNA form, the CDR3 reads TGTGCCAGCAGTTTCAGGGTCCCCATCTCCTACGAGCAGTACTTC. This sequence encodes CASSFRVPISYEQYF.

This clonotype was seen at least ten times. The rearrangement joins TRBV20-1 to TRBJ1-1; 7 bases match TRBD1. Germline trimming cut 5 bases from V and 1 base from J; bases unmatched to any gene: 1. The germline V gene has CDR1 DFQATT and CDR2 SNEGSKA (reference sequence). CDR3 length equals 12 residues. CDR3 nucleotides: TGCAGTGCTTGGACAGGGAACACTGAAGCTTTCTTT. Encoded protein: CSAWTGNTEAFF.

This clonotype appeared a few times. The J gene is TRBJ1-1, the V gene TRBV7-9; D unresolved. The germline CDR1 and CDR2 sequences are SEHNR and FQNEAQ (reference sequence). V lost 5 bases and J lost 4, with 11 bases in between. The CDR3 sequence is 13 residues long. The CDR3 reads CASSPQVGTEAFF. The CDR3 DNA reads TGTGCCAGCAGCCCCCAGGTCGGCACTGAAGCTTTCTTT.

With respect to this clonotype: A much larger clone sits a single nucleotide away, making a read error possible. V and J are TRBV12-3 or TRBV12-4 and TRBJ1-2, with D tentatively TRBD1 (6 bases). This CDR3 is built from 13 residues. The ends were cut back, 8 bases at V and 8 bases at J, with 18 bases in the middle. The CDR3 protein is CASGMDSRGGYTF. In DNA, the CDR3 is TGTGCCAGCGGTATGGACAGCCGGGGGGGCTACACCTTC.

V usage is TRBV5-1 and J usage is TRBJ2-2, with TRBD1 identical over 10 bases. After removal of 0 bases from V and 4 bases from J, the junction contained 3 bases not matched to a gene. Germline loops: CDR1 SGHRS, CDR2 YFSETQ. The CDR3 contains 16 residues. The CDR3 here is CASSLGQGARTGELFF. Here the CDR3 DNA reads TGCGCCAGCAGCTTGGGACAGGGGGCCCGCACCGGGGAGCTGTTTTTT.

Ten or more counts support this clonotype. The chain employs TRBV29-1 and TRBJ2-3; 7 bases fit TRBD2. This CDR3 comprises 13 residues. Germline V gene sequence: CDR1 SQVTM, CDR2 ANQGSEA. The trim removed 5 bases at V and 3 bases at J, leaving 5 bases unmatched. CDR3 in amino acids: CSVSGRGTDTQYF. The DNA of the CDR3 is TGCAGCGTTAGTGGGAGGGGAACAGATACGCAGTATTTT.